The table lists the clone carrying this T cell receptor beta chain with a count of one. This sample is drawn from a study of blood T cell repertoires in COVID-19. Study summary: Acute-phase and convalescent COVID-19 samples originated in the United States, Italy and Spain. T cells, B-cell-depleted T cells, or PBMCs supplied cDNA or gDNA.

Original processing methods: Amplification with reference gene primers provided the estimates of nucleated cell counts. The assay was immunoSEQ multiplex PCR, and TCRdb's table has in-frame clones only and misses some. V and J calls and clone size come straight from that table; D and trimming were deduced from the DNA. The sample includes 100,000 to 150,000 clones, approximately 87% seen only once; the top ten take roughly 8%. The V and J ends lost 6 bases and 9 bases respectively, with 12 bases between them. The CDR3 extends over 12 amino acids. V gene TRBV12-3 or TRBV12-4 combines with J gene TRBJ2-1; D gene uncertain. The sequencing input was peripheral blood. This clonotype originated in a man between 45 and 60 years old with acute or convalescent COVID-19. CDR3 DNA: TGTGCCAGCAGCACGATAGCCGGTGAGCAGTTCTTC. Residues: CASSTIAGEQFF.